The rows below give T cell receptor beta chains drawn from one sample of a study of blood T cell repertoires in COVID-19. Sequenced by immunoSEQ multiplex PCR; TCRdb stores in-frame clones only, minus some. The table records about 200,000 clones, 87% of them present only once. The material sequenced was PBMCs or T cells enriched from blood (not recorded which). Source of these receptors: a woman aged 25 to 45 who had recovered from COVID-19. Both conserved end residues are part of each CDR3. The D gene is left open where the match is weak. A row's size may be missing; if present it is once, few, many or a size class.

V gene	D gene	J gene	clone size	CDR3 DNA	CDR3 protein
TRBV9	NA	TRBJ2-7	NA	TGTGCCAGCAGCGTAGGCAGCTCCTACGAGCAGTACTTC	CASSVGSSYEQYF
TRBV2	TRBD2	TRBJ2-5	NA	TGTGCCAGCAGTGGGACTAGCGGGGGGGCGGAGACCCAGTACTTC	CASSGTSGGAETQYF
TRBV24-1	NA	TRBJ1-3	NA	TGTGCCACCCAAGAAGCGGGTCCAGGAAACACCATATATTTT	CATQEAGPGNTIYF
TRBV5-4	TRBD1	TRBJ1-4	NA	TGTGCCAGCAGCTGGGGACAGACGAATGAAAAACTGTTTTTT	CASSWGQTNEKLFF
TRBV5-6	NA	TRBJ1-1	NA	TGTGCCAGCAGCTCTTCCGCGGGTGAAGCTTTCTTT	CASSSSAGEAFF
TRBV7-9	NA	TRBJ1-2	NA	TGTGCCAGCAGCTTACATAACTATGGCTACACCTTC	CASSLHNYGYTF
TRBV5-1	NA	TRBJ1-2	NA	TGCGCCAGCAGCTTGGAAGGGGTTTGGGGCTACACCTTC	CASSLEGVWGYTF
TRBV2	NA	TRBJ2-2	NA	TGTGCCAGCAGTGAGGTCCGGGGGACCGGGGAGCTGTTTTTT	CASSEVRGTGELFF
TRBV27	TRBD2	TRBJ2-7	once	TGTGCCACCAGTCGCGGGGGGGCAGGTACCTACGAGCAGTACTTC	CATSRGGAGTYEQYF
TRBV7-3	TRBD2	TRBJ2-5	NA	TGTGCCAGCAGCCCCACGGGAGGGCCCGGAGAGACCCAGTACTTC	CASSPTGGPGETQYF
TRBV28	TRBD2	TRBJ2-3	NA	TGTGCCAGCAGTAGGACTAGCGGGGGGGCCATCACAGATACGCAGTATTTT	CASSRTSGGAITDTQYF
TRBV30	NA	TRBJ2-7	NA	TGTGCCTGGAGTGTAGGGGGGGACCTCTACGAGCAGTACTTC	CAWSVGGDLYEQYF
TRBV4-1	TRBD1	TRBJ1-1	NA	TGCGCCAGCAGCCAAGGAGGATCAGGGGGCGAATCCTCTGAAGCTTTCTTT	CASSQGGSGGESSEAFF
TRBV7-9	NA	TRBJ1-2	NA	TGTGCCAGCAGCTTAGCATCAGGGGTGTATGGCTACACCTTC	CASSLASGVYGYTF
TRBV4-2	NA	TRBJ2-1	few	TGTGCCAGCAGCCAAGACAAAGTGGGGCGCGAGCAGTTCTTC	CASSQDKVGREQFF
TRBV6-5	TRBD1	TRBJ2-1	NA	TGTGCCAGCAGTTTTGGCCCGGGACAGTACAATGAGCAGTTCTTC	CASSFGPGQYNEQFF
TRBV2	NA	TRBJ1-1	NA	TGTGCCAGCACCCCCTCCGCCGGGGTAACTGAAGCTTTCTTT	CASTPSAGVTEAFF
TRBV11-2	NA	TRBJ2-7	NA	TGTGCCAGCAGCTTAAACTATGGCGTCTCTATCGAGCAGTACTTC	CASSLNYGVSIEQYF
TRBV10-3	TRBD1	TRBJ2-3	NA	TGTGCCATCAGGCTACAGGGGGCAGGCACAGATACGCAGTATTTT	CAIRLQGAGTDTQYF
TRBV6-5	TRBD1	TRBJ1-1	many	TGTGCCAGCCTCAGGGGGGTGTTGACTGAAGCTTTCTTT	CASLRGVLTEAFF
TRBV5-1	TRBD2	TRBJ2-1	NA	TGCGCCAGCAGCCTCCGCGGTAGCGGGATTGGTGAGCAGTTCTTC	CASSLRGSGIGEQFF
TRBV2	TRBD2	TRBJ2-5	NA	TGTGCCAGCAGGACCGGGACTAGTCAAGAGACCCAGTACTTC	CASRTGTSQETQYF
TRBV18	NA	TRBJ1-1	NA	TGTGCCAGCTCACTCATGGAGGGCCTTAAGACTGAAGCTTTCTTT	CASSLMEGLKTEAFF
TRBV15	NA	TRBJ1-5	NA	TGTGCCACCAGCAGAACTGGGGGGGCCCATCAGCCCCAGCATTTT	CATSRTGGAHQPQHF
TRBV18	TRBD1	TRBJ1-4	NA	TGTGCCAGCTCACCAGGGCGGACAGGGACAAATGAAAAACTGTTTTTT	CASSPGRTGTNEKLFF
TRBV19	NA	TRBJ1-5	once	TGTGCCAGTCTTCCGCGGGGATCGGGCAATCAGCCCCAGCATTTT	CASLPRGSGNQPQHF
TRBV7-2	TRBD1	TRBJ1-5	NA	TGTGCCAGCAGCCAGGACAGGGGCCAGCCCCAGCATTTT	CASSQDRGQPQHF
TRBV7-2	TRBD1	TRBJ2-5	NA	TGTGCCAGCAGCAAAACAGGGGTCCGAGAGACCCAGTACTTC	CASSKTGVRETQYF
TRBV4-2	NA	TRBJ1-3	NA	TGTGCCAGCAGCCAAGATCCAGGGGACTCTGGAAACACCATATATTTT	CASSQDPGDSGNTIYF
TRBV7-9	TRBD2	TRBJ2-7	NA	TGTGCCAGCAGCCTGAGGACTAGCGGTTACGAGCAGTACTTC	CASSLRTSGYEQYF
TRBV4-1	TRBD2	TRBJ2-5	NA	TGCGCCAGCAGCCAAGTAGGTAGCGGGAGGGGAGAGACCCAGTACTTC	CASSQVGSGRGETQYF
TRBV5-1	TRBD1	TRBJ1-2	NA	TGCGCCAGCAGCCGAGGGACAGGGGGCAGCTATGGCTACACCTTC	CASSRGTGGSYGYTF
TRBV6-7	TRBD2	TRBJ2-1	NA	TGTGCCAGCACCCCCCCGGAGGTAGCGGGGGGTTGCCGCCCCTACAATGAGCAGTTCTTC	CASTPPEVAGGCRPYNEQFF
TRBV19	TRBD1	TRBJ1-5	once	TGTGCCAGTAGTCGGGGTCAGGGGGCCCGCCTGGGTCAGCCCCAGCATTTT	CASSRGQGARLGQPQHF
TRBV5-5	NA	TRBJ1-6	NA	TGTGCCAGCAGCCGCCTGACAGGCGATTTCTATAATTCACCCCTCCACTTT	CASSRLTGDFYNSPLHF
TRBV28	NA	TRBJ1-2	NA	TGTGCCAGCACCTCCGGGGAAGAAATTAACTATGGCTACACCTTC	CASTSGEEINYGYTF
TRBV4-3	NA	TRBJ2-6	NA	TGCGCCAGCAGCCAAGATTCCCGGACAGCAGAGTCTGGGGCCAACGTCCTGACTTTC	CASSQDSRTAESGANVLTF